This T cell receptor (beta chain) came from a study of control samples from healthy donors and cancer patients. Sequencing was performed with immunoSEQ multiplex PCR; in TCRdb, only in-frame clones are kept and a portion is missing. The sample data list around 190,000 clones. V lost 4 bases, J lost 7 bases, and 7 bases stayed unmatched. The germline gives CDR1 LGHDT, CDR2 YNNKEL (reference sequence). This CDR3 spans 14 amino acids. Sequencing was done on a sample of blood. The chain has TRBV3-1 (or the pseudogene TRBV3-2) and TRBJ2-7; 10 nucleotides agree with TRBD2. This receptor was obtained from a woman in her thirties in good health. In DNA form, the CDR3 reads TGTGCCAGCAGCCTACTAGCGGGGTCATGGGAGCAGTACTTC. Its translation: CASSLLAGSWEQYF.